Sequencing of this T cell receptor (beta chain) was carried out in a study of blood T cell repertoires in COVID-19. Trimming shortened V by 2 bases and J by 5 bases, and 13 bases separated the two germline ends. This CDR3 spans 15 amino acids. Germline V CDR1 and CDR2: SGHRS, YFSETQ. The assay was immunoSEQ multiplex PCR, and TCRdb's table has in-frame clones only and misses some. The data show under 150,000 clones, roughly 84% seen once. This TCR came from a woman between 70 and 85 years old who had recovered from COVID-19. Material: peripheral blood. The gene calls are TRBV5-1 and TRBJ2-2; tentatively, D is TRBD1 (6 bases). The CDR3 reads CASSFGQRGTGELFF. As DNA, the CDR3 is TGCGCCAGCAGCTTTGGACAGCGAGGTACCGGGGAGCTGTTTTTT.